Below are 17 T cell receptor beta chains sequenced from a single sample in a study of blood T cell repertoires in COVID-19. Clones were read by immunoSEQ multiplex PCR, and TCRdb kept only the in-frame ones, dropping some. The data hold 85,000 to 130,000 clones, with more than 90% observed a single time. The sample was peripheral blood. The source is a man aged 65 to 85 with acute or convalescent COVID-19.

In nucleotides, the CDR3 is TGCGCCAGCAGCTTGCCGAGGGGGCGTGTTGAAGATACGCAGTATTTT. Translating gives CASSLPRGRVEDTQYF. The chain couples TRBV5-1 to TRBJ2-3, with 7 bases lining up with TRBD1. Per the germline V gene, CDR1 is SGHRS and CDR2 is YFSETQ. The CDR3 totals 16 residues. The V gene end was trimmed by 1 base and the J gene end by 5 bases; junction bases not matched to a gene: 10.

The rearrangement links TRBV4-1 to TRBJ2-1; tentative D call: TRBD2 (7 bases). Trimming cost V 3 bases and J 4 bases, with 19 bases left between them. The CDR3 sequence is 17 residues long. Germline V gene data show CDR1 as MGHRA and CDR2 as YSYEKL. For the CDR3, the DNA is TGCGCCAGCAGCCAGGGAAGGACTAGGGGGATTTACAATGAGCAGTTCTTC. Its translation: CASSQGRTRGIYNEQFF.

The CDR3 is CSVEKAPSGAYNEQFF. CDR3 DNA sequence: TGCAGCGTTGAAAAGGCGCCTAGCGGGGCTTACAATGAGCAGTTCTTC. The rearrangement uses TRBV29-1 and TRBJ2-1; 9 nucleotides match TRBD2. The CDR3 runs to 16 residues. Germline trimming cut 2 bases from V and 4 bases from J; bases unmatched to any gene: 9. Looked up from germline, CDR1 is SQVTM and CDR2 is ANQGSEA.

The chain couples TRBV9 to TRBJ2-2; D is unresolved. The CDR3 covers 12 residues. Between the trimmed V and J ends, which lost 3 bases and 6 bases, there was a span of 6 bases. Germline lookup yields CDR1 SGDLS and CDR2 YYNGEE. CDR3 amino acids: CASSALAGELFF. The CDR3 DNA reads TGTGCCAGCAGCGCCCTTGCCGGGGAGCTGTTTTTT.

The chain is built from TRBV19 and TRBJ1-1; D is unclear. CDR1 is LNHDA, CDR2 SQIVND, per germline (reference sequence). The CDR3 runs 14 residues. The V gene lost 4 bases and the J gene lost 4 bases, with 13 bases spanning the gap. In DNA, the CDR3 is TGTGCCAGTAGTAGGTTTGGGGAGCTCACTGAAGCTTTCTTT. It specifies CASSRFGELTEAFF. The full variable domain, in which reference TRBV19 and TRBJ1-1 provide the parts outside the CDR3, is DGGITQSPKYLFRKEGQNVTLSCEQNLNHDAMYWYRQDPGQGLRLIYYSQIVNDFQKGDIAEGYSVSREKKESFPLTVTSAQKNPTAFYLCASSRFGELTEAFFGQGTRLTVV.

The DNA of the CDR3 is TGTGCCAGCAGCTTAGGACTCAGGGTACTCTCCTACGAGCAGTACTTC. This sequence encodes CASSLGLRVLSYEQYF. The chain recombines TRBV7-2 with TRBJ2-7; possible D gene TRBD1, 5 bases. CDR1 is SGHTA, CDR2 FQGNSA, per germline. The CDR3 sequence is 16 residues long. V lost 1 base and J lost 0, with 13 bases in between.

This clone was detected a few times. The rearrangement links TRBV28 to TRBJ2-2; 12 nucleotides agree with TRBD2. This CDR3 is built from 16 residues. Germline-derived CDR1 and CDR2 are MDHEN and SYDVKM. V shed 5 bases, J shed 7 bases, and the junction held 8 bases outside the gene matches. CDR3 region: CASSQLAGGRGGELFF. DNA for the CDR3: TGTGCCAGCAGTCAACTAGCGGGAGGCCGGGGCGGGGAGCTGTTTTTT.

The chain employs TRBV7-9 and TRBJ2-3, with TRBD2 matching over 9 bases. Trimming cost V 2 bases and J 3 bases; bases outside gene matches: 6. The CDR3 is made up of 16 amino acids. Looked up from germline, CDR1 is SEHNR and CDR2 is FQNEAQ (reference sequence). The CDR3 sequence is CASSLRLAGLTDTQYF. DNA for the CDR3: TGTGCCAGCAGCTTAAGGCTAGCGGGATTAACAGATACGCAGTATTTT.

V gene TRBV5-5 combines with J gene TRBJ2-1, with D possibly being TRBD2 (7 bases). The germline V gene has CDR1 SGHKS and CDR2 YYEKEE (reference sequence). The CDR3 runs 15 residues. The ends were cut back, 4 bases at V and 2 bases at J, with 13 bases in the middle. The CDR3 reads CASSRGGATYNEQFF. CDR3 in DNA: TGTGCCAGCAGCCGAGGGGGGGCTACCTACAATGAGCAGTTCTTC.

This chain connects TRBV5-5 to TRBJ1-1; TRBD1 matches 7 bases. The CDR3 covers 12 residues. Germline CDR1 reads SGHKS; CDR2 reads YYEKEE (reference sequence). V shed 4 bases, J shed 11 bases, and the junction held 8 bases outside the gene matches. CDR3 amino acids: CASSQGGEGAFF. Written as DNA, the CDR3 is TGTGCCAGCAGCCAAGGGGGCGAAGGTGCTTTCTTT.

The DNA for the CDR3 is TGTGCCAGCAGCCAAAGGGGGACCTATGGCTACACCTTC. Translated, it gives CASSQRGTYGYTF. J is TRBJ1-2 and V is TRBV3-1 (or the pseudogene TRBV3-2), with D perhaps matching TRBD1 (6 bases). V was trimmed by 2 bases and J by 4 bases, leaving 8 bases between them. Germline values: CDR1 LGHDT, CDR2 YNNKEL (reference sequence). This CDR3 region has 13 residues.

The chain joins TRBV11-1 to TRBJ2-7, with 9 bases identical to TRBD2. This CDR3 contains 15 residues. Looked up from germline, CDR1 is SGHAT and CDR2 is FQDESV (reference sequence). V was clipped by 2 bases and J by 0 bases; unmatched bases: 2. CDR3 loop: CASSLTAGGSYEQYF. CDR3 sequence (DNA): TGTGCCAGCAGCTTAACAGCGGGAGGCTCCTACGAGCAGTACTTC.

The rearrangement links TRBV5-1 to TRBJ1-1; TRBD1 agrees at 8 bases. V gave up 2 bases and J gave up 6 bases; unmatched junction bases: 9. CDR3 length equals 15 residues. The germline V gene encodes CDR1 SGHRS and CDR2 YFSETQ. The CDR3 sequence: CASSFRTGSIAEAFF. The CDR3 DNA reads as TGCGCCAGCAGCTTCCGGACAGGGAGTATAGCTGAAGCTTTCTTT.

The chain combines TRBV2 with TRBJ2-1; 14 bases map to TRBD2. With 5 bases clipped from V and 8 bases from J, the junction kept 14 bases outside the gene matches. The CDR3 extends over 18 amino acids. The germline V gene encodes CDR1 SNHLY and CDR2 FYNNEI. The DNA for the CDR3 is TGTGCCAGCAGTCCTGTCGTGACTAGCGGGGGGGCCGGGGATGAGCAGTTCTTC. Translating it yields CASSPVVTSGGAGDEQFF.

The chain couples TRBV6-5 to TRBJ2-3; 7 positions agree with TRBD1. Per germline, CDR1 MNHEY and CDR2 SVGAGI. Trimming took 6 bases from V and 11 from J; bases not matched to a gene: 17. The CDR3 has 15 residues. The CDR3 loop is CASSPSGAGGIRQYF. In DNA form, the CDR3 reads TGTGCCAGCAGCCCCTCCGGGGCAGGGGGAATTAGGCAGTATTTT.

The chain is built from TRBV7-2 and TRBJ2-5; 9 positions match TRBD1. The length of the CDR3 is 14 residues. Germline V lookup: CDR1 SGHTA, CDR2 FQGNSA. The V segment lost 3 bases and the J segment 6 bases; nucleotides outside the gene matches: 5. This CDR3 is CASSFDRGGKTQYF. The CDR3 nucleotides read TGTGCCAGCAGCTTCGACAGGGGGGGAAAGACCCAGTACTTC.

The chain combines TRBV19 with TRBJ2-7, with a tentative D call TRBD1 (5 bases). Trimming removed 0 bases from V and 3 bases from J, with 15 bases in between. Germline V gives CDR1 LNHDA, CDR2 SQIVND (reference sequence). CDR3 length: 16 amino acids. The CDR3 DNA reads as TGTGCCAGTAGTATAGAGTGGGCAGGGTCTAACTACGAGCAGTACTTC. Its translation is CASSIEWAGSNYEQYF.